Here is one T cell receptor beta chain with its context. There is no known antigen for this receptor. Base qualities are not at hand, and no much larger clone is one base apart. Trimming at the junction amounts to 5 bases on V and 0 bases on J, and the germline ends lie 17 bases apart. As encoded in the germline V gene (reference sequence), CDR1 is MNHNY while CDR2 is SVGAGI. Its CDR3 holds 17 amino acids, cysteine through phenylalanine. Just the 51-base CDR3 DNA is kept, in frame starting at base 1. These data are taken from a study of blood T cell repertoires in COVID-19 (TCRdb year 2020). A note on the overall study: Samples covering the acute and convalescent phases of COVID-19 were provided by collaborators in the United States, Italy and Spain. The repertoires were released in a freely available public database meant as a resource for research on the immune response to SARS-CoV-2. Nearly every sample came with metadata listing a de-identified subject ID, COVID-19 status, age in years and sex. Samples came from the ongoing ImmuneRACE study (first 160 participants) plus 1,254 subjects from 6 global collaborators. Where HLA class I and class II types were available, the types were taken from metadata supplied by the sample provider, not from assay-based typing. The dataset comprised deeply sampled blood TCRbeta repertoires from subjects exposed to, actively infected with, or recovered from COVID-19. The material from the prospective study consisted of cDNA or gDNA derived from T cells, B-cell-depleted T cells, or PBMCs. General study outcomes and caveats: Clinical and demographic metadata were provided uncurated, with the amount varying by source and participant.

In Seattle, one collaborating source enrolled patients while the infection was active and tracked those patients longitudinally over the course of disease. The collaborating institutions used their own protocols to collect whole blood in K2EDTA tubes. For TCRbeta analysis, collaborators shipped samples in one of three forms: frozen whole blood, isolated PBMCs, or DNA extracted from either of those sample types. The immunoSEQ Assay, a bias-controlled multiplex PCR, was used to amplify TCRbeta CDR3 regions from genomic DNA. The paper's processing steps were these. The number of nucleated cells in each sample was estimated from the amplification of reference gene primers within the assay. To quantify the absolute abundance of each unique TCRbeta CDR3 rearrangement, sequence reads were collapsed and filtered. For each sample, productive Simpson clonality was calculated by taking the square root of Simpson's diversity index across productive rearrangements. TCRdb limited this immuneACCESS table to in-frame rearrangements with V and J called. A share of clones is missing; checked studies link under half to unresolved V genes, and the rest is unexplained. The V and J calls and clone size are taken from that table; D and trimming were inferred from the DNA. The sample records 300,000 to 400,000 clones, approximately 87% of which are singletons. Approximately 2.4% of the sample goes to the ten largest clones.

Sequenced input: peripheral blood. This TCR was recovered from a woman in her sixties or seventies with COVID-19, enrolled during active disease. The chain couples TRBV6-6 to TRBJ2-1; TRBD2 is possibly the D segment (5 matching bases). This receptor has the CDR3 CASSQPVGGSSYNEQFF. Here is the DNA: TGTGCCAGCAGTCAACCGGTGGGTGGGAGCTCCTACAATGAGCAGTTCTTC.